Each of the 32 T cell receptor beta chains below was sequenced from the same sample in a study of identical twins. TCRdb itself ran the 5' RACE reads through MiXCR, one entry per CDR3 protein. The sample lists roughly 770,000 distinct CDR3 sequences, about 20% occurring once. Separately, the same data were catalogued under a study of T cells expressing NK-cell markers.

Material for sequencing was PBMCs. The receptors were sampled from a woman aged 18 to 35 in good health.

The genes are TRBV12-3 or TRBV12-4 and TRBJ2-1; D remains unclear. V shed 4 bases and J shed 3 bases, with 10 bases lying between them. The CDR3 is made up of 14 amino acids. CDR3 coding DNA: TGTGCCAGCAGTTATCAGCAAAGCTACAATGAGCAGTTCTTC. It encodes CASSYQQSYNEQFF.

There are a few counts of this clonotype. The chain links TRBV6-1 to TRBJ2-3, with D uncertain. This CDR3 comprises 15 residues. Trimming took off 5 bases at V and 2 bases at J, with 14 bases between the two ends. The germline V gene has CDR1 MNHNS and CDR2 SASEGT. The CDR3 DNA follows: TGTGCCAGCAGTAAGACCGTCGTATCCACAGATACGCAGTATTTT. It specifies CASSKTVVSTDTQYF.

This clonotype showed up many times. V usage is TRBV12-3 or TRBV12-4 and J usage is TRBJ1-3; D may be TRBD1 (5 bases). The CDR3 runs 14 residues. V dropped 5 bases and J dropped 4 bases, with 12 bases sitting between them. The CDR3 sequence: CASSDRDAGNTIYF. The CDR3 DNA sequence: TGTGCCAGCAGTGACAGAGATGCGGGAAACACCATATATTTT.

The chain employs TRBV20-1 and TRBJ2-2; tentatively, D is TRBD2 (5 bases). CDR1 and CDR2 (germline): DFQATT, SNEGSKA (reference sequence). The CDR3 is 13 amino acids. The V and J ends lost 3 bases and 5 bases respectively, with 10 bases between them. CDR3 residues: CSARWLATGELFF. The DNA of the CDR3 is TGCAGTGCTAGGTGGCTAGCAACCGGGGAGCTGTTTTTT.

The sample holds a few counts of this clonotype. The V gene is TRBV6-5, the J gene TRBJ2-4; possible D gene TRBD1, 5 bases. Per the germline V gene, CDR1 is MNHEY and CDR2 is SVGAGI. CDR3 size: 15 residues. The ends were cut back, 2 bases at V and 2 bases at J, with 10 bases in the middle. The CDR3 DNA is TGTGCCAGCAGTTACAAAGGGGTTACCAAAAACATTCAGTACTTC. Protein product: CASSYKGVTKNIQYF.

This clonotype was seen a handful of times. The chain links TRBV5-1 to TRBJ2-3; TRBD2 aligns across 10 bases. The CDR3 is 15 residues long. The J segment lost 6 bases and the V segment lost 0 bases, leaving 4 bases of the junction unmatched. The germline V gene has CDR1 SGHRS and CDR2 YFSETQ. CDR3 sequence reads: CASSLERGGRDTQYF. DNA of the CDR3: TGCGCCAGCAGCTTGGAGCGGGGGGGCCGGGATACGCAGTATTTT.

CDR3 in DNA: TGTGCTAGTGGTTCCGTGGTTCAGACGAGGGGTGGGGAAGCTTTCTTT. Translated: CASGSVVQTRGGEAFF. The rearrangement uses TRBV12-5 and TRBJ1-1; D possibly corresponds to TRBD1 (5 bases). Germline CDR1 reads LGHNT; CDR2 reads FRNRAP. Trimming shortened V by 4 bases and J by 8 bases, and 23 bases separated the two germline ends. This CDR3 is built from 16 residues.

V and J are TRBV6-2 or TRBV6-3 and TRBJ1-1; D is uncertain. V shed 7 bases and J shed 3 bases, with 12 bases lying between them. The CDR3 loop spans 13 amino acids. Germline loops: CDR1 MNHEY, CDR2 SVGEGT. The CDR3 here is CASTSDGYTEAFF. The CDR3, as DNA: TGTGCCAGCACCTCGGACGGTTACACTGAAGCTTTCTTT.

This clonotype was seen a few times. This chain uses TRBV12-3 or TRBV12-4 with TRBJ2-7; TRBD2 matches at 10 bases. The CDR3 has 15 residues. V lost 6 bases, J lost 4 bases, and 9 bases stayed unmatched. CDR3 loop: CASRKSGGAIYEQYF. The CDR3 DNA reads TGTGCCAGCAGGAAGAGCGGGGGGGCCATTTACGAGCAGTACTTC.

The chain uses TRBV9 and TRBJ2-1; possibly TRBD2 for D (6 bases). Trimming shortened V by 2 bases and J by 8 bases, and 20 bases separated the two germline ends. The CDR3 length is 16 residues. Germline CDR1 SGDLS, CDR2 YYNGEE. The CDR3 protein is CASSVHFGIGEDEQFF. DNA for the CDR3: TGTGCCAGCAGCGTGCACTTTGGAATCGGGGAGGATGAGCAGTTCTTC.

This clonotype was detected a few times. The CDR3 protein is CAWSAGGQETQYF. The CDR3 coding sequence is TGTGCCTGGTCAGCGGGAGGTCAAGAGACCCAGTACTTC. This chain uses TRBV15 with TRBJ2-5; 9 bases agree with TRBD2. J was trimmed by 2 bases and V by 11 bases; bases with no gene match: 6. The CDR3 extends over 13 amino acids. Looked up from germline, CDR1 is LNHNV and CDR2 is YYDKDF (reference sequence).

This clonotype occurred many times. This chain connects TRBV12-3 or TRBV12-4 to TRBJ2-2; D not resolved. Trimming took off 2 bases at V and 6 bases at J, with 7 bases between the two ends. CDR3 size: 13 residues. The CDR3 spells CASSLRDPGELFF. Written as DNA, the CDR3 is TGTGCCAGCAGTTTAAGGGATCCCGGGGAGCTGTTTTTT.

This clonotype was seen a handful of times. The CDR3 DNA reads as TGCGCCAGCAGCTTGGTTTCCTTCGAGCAGTTCTTC. This codes for CASSLVSFEQFF. The chain couples TRBV5-1 to TRBJ2-1; D remains ambiguous. Germline V gives CDR1 SGHRS, CDR2 YFSETQ. Trimming took off 0 bases at V and 10 bases at J, with 8 bases between the two ends. CDR3 size: 12 residues.

The V and J genes are TRBV7-9 and TRBJ1-1; 9 bases are a match to TRBD1. The ends lost 4 bases at V and 1 base at J; junction bases unmatched: 4. This CDR3 spans 15 amino acids. Germline assignment: CDR1 SEHNR and CDR2 FQNEAQ (reference sequence). The CDR3 DNA follows: TGTGCCAGCAGCTACACAGGGGGCTCGAACACTGAAGCTTTCTTT. As protein: CASSYTGGSNTEAFF.

The rearrangement joins TRBV19 to TRBJ2-1; TRBD2 matches at 9 bases. CDR1 and CDR2 from the germline V gene are LNHDA and SQIVND (reference sequence). The CDR3 is made up of 14 amino acids. With 1 base clipped from V and 9 bases from J, the junction kept 4 bases outside the gene matches. CDR3 in amino acids: CASSIVAGEVEQFF. CDR3 nucleotide sequence: TGTGCCAGTAGTATAGTAGCGGGAGAGGTTGAGCAGTTCTTC.

V and J are TRBV11-2 and TRBJ2-7, with D unresolved. Deletions cut 3 bases from V and 3 bases from J, with 12 bases between. Germline values: CDR1 SGHAT, CDR2 FQNNGV. The CDR3 is 14 residues long. CDR3 amino acids: CASSFGRFGYEQYF. The DNA for the CDR3 is TGTGCCAGCAGCTTTGGAAGATTTGGCTACGAGCAGTACTTC.

The J gene is TRBJ1-1, the V gene TRBV20-1; D is unclear. This CDR3 has 12 residues. The germline V gene has CDR1 DFQATT and CDR2 SNEGSKA (reference sequence). Trimming pared 1 base from V and 6 bases from J, leaving 9 bases between. CDR3 sequence: CSARGNPAEAFF. CDR3 DNA sequence: TGCAGTGCTAGAGGAAATCCGGCTGAAGCTTTCTTT.

This clonotype has at least ten counts. J is TRBJ1-5 and V is TRBV6-6; D call uncertain. Germline loops: CDR1 MNHNY, CDR2 SVGAGI (reference sequence). V was trimmed by 6 bases and J by 0 bases, leaving 3 bases between them. The CDR3 spans 12 residues. The CDR3 sequence: CASRVSNQPQHF. In DNA form, the CDR3 reads TGTGCCAGCAGGGTTAGCAATCAGCCCCAGCATTTT.

This sequence joins TRBV5-1 and TRBJ2-3, with D possibly being TRBD1 (6 bases). CDR1 and CDR2 from the germline V gene are SGHRS and YFSETQ. The CDR3 loop spans 13 amino acids. V lost 4 bases and J lost 8, with 14 bases in between. The CDR3 is CASSPQGTGTQYF. The CDR3 nucleotides read TGCGCCAGCAGCCCACAGGGTACGGGTACGCAGTATTTT. The full variable domain, its missing parts supplied by reference TRBV5-1 and TRBJ2-3, is KAGVTQTPRYLIKTRGQQVTLSCSPISGHRSVSWYQQTPGQGLQFLFEYFSETQRNKGNFPGRFSGRQFSNSRSEMNVSTLELGDSALYLCASSPQGTGTQYFGPGTRLTVL.

The V and J genes are TRBV5-1 and TRBJ2-7, with D maybe TRBD2 (5 bases). Per the germline V gene, CDR1 is SGHRS and CDR2 is YFSETQ. The CDR3 extends over 14 amino acids. V lost 5 bases to trimming and J lost 2 bases, with 14 bases between them. The CDR3 DNA is TGCGCCAGCAGTTCCACTAGTACTACCTACGAGCAGTACTTC. This sequence encodes CASSSTSTTYEQYF.

This sequence joins TRBV12-3 or TRBV12-4 and TRBJ1-6; a weak D match, TRBD1 (5 bases). V lost 2 bases and J lost 14, with 10 bases in between. The length of the CDR3 is 12 residues. The CDR3 DNA is TGTGCCAGCAGTTTAAGGGGAAATACCCTCCACTTT. Translation gives CASSLRGNTLHF.

The rearrangement uses TRBV7-9 and TRBJ1-4, with D unresolved. The CDR3 covers 15 residues. The germline CDR1 and CDR2 sequences are SEHNR and FQNEAQ (reference sequence). V shed 6 bases and J shed 1 base, with 12 bases lying between them. This chain's CDR3 is CASSLHRGTNEKLFF. CDR3 bases: TGTGCCAGCAGTCTGCACCGGGGAACTAATGAAAAACTGTTTTTT.

The V and J genes are TRBV7-2 and TRBJ2-5; TRBD2 is a possible D gene (6 bases). This CDR3 spans 14 amino acids. Trimming removed 6 bases from V and 4 bases from J, with 15 bases in between. Germline V CDR1 and CDR2: SGHTA, FQGNSA. This chain's CDR3 is CASRGPGAGETQYF. CDR3 sequence (DNA): TGTGCCAGCAGAGGTCCGGGAGCGGGAGAGACCCAGTACTTC.

V usage is TRBV7-9 and J usage is TRBJ2-5; TRBD2 matches 8 bases. The CDR3 length is 14 residues. Germline CDR1 SEHNR, CDR2 FQNEAQ (reference sequence). The ends lost 4 bases at V and 2 bases at J; junction bases unmatched: 3. The CDR3 loop is CASSSIAGQETQYF. The CDR3 DNA follows: TGTGCCAGCAGCTCAATAGCGGGACAAGAGACCCAGTACTTC.

This clonotype has only a few counts. This chain connects TRBV15 to TRBJ2-4; 10 bases line up with TRBD1. CDR1 is LNHNV, CDR2 YYDKDF, per germline (reference sequence). V lost 6 bases, J lost 1 base, and 9 bases stayed unmatched. The CDR3 extends over 17 amino acids. The CDR3 DNA reads as TGTGCCACCAGTGACAGGGGGCGCCGGGAGGCCAAAAACATTCAGTACTTC. Amino acid sequence: CATSDRGRREAKNIQYF.

This clonotype was picked up many times. The chain carries TRBV5-6 and TRBJ2-3; TRBD2 aligns across 11 bases. This CDR3 has 16 residues. J gave up 2 bases and V 5 bases, and 7 bases lay outside the gene matches. Germline V gives CDR1 SGHDT, CDR2 YYEEEE. The CDR3 DNA is TGTGCCAGCAGTTCGGGACTAGCGGAGGACACAGATACGCAGTATTTT. This sequence encodes CASSSGLAEDTDTQYF.

The chain links TRBV20-1 to TRBJ2-7, with TRBD2 matching over 14 bases. The CDR3 sequence is 15 residues long. Germline loops: CDR1 DFQATT, CDR2 SNEGSKA (reference sequence). J gave up 5 bases and V 3 bases, and 6 bases lay outside the gene matches. CDR3 in amino acids: CSASETSGGAHEQYF. CDR3 nucleotide sequence: TGCAGTGCTAGCGAGACTAGCGGGGGGGCCCACGAGCAGTACTTC.

The table lists this clonotype with a few counts. This chain uses TRBV18 with TRBJ2-5, with 9 bases aligning to TRBD2. The germline V gene has CDR1 KGHSH and CDR2 LQKENI. The CDR3 extends over 17 amino acids. V lost 1 base, J lost 2 bases, and 8 bases stayed unmatched. As DNA, the CDR3 is TGTGCCAGCTCACCACGGTTAGCGGGAGTGGGACAAGAGACCCAGTACTTC. Protein sequence: CASSPRLAGVGQETQYF.

This sequence joins TRBV7-9 and TRBJ2-5; 11 bases line up with TRBD2. This CDR3 has 15 amino acids. Unmatched junction bases numbered 6, after V lost 6 bases and J lost 3 bases. Per the germline V gene, CDR1 is SEHNR and CDR2 is FQNEAQ (reference sequence). The CDR3 region is CASRLALAGEETQYF. Here the CDR3 DNA reads TGTGCCAGCAGATTGGCACTAGCGGGGGAAGAGACCCAGTACTTC.

The CDR3 region has the DNA TGTGCCACCAGTGATGGCAGGGTTGGATATTTT. This gives the protein CATSDGRVGYF. This chain connects TRBV24-1 to TRBJ2-3, with D possibly being TRBD1 (5 bases). The V gene lost 3 bases and the J gene lost 15 bases, with 12 bases spanning the gap. Per the germline V gene, CDR1 is KGHDR and CDR2 is SFDVKD. This CDR3 has 11 amino acids.

Comments on this clonotype: Germline and junction disagree at one end, which may indicate a read error. The chain uses TRBV7-3 and TRBJ2-2; 7 bases map to TRBD1. Germline assignment: CDR1 SGHTA and CDR2 FQGTGA. This CDR3 contains 19 residues. DNA of the CDR3: TGTACCAGCAGCCTCTATTTCCGACAGGGCGGGTACAACACCGGGGAGCTGTTTTTT. This gives the protein CTSSLYFRQGGYNTGELFF.

This chain joins TRBV20-1 and TRBJ2-5; D possibly matches TRBD1 or TRBD2 (7 bases each). The ends were cut back, 1 base at V and 7 bases at J, with 22 bases in the middle. Looked up from germline, CDR1 is DFQATT and CDR2 is SNEGSKA (reference sequence). CDR3 length equals 16 residues. CDR3 region: CSARAQSRQGGGTQYF. The CDR3 nucleotides are TGCAGTGCTAGAGCCCAATCACGACAGGGCGGGGGGACCCAGTACTTC.